The next 16 T cell receptor beta chains were all read from a single sample in a study of blood T cell repertoires in COVID-19. The assay was immunoSEQ multiplex PCR, and TCRdb's table has in-frame clones only and misses some. The sample contains roughly 200,000 clones, approximately 87% of which appear only once. The sample taken for sequencing was peripheral blood. Source of these receptors: a man aged 55 to 70 who had recovered from COVID-19.

This clone was seen a few times. This rearrangement joins TRBV12-3 or TRBV12-4 to TRBJ1-6; D perhaps matches TRBD1 (5 bases). Between the trimmed V and J ends, which lost 6 bases and 8 bases, there was a span of 8 bases. The CDR3 loop spans 12 amino acids. DNA of the CDR3: TGTGCCAGCAGGTTCAGGGATTCACCCCTCCACTTT. The encoded protein is CASRFRDSPLHF.

The V call is TRBV10-3, the J call TRBJ2-1; TRBD2 agrees at 7 bases. The V gene end was trimmed by 2 bases and the J gene end by 4 bases; junction bases not matched to a gene: 2. Germline CDR1 and CDR2: ENHRY and SYGVKD. The CDR3 is 14 residues long. CDR3 protein: CAISEPSGYNEQFF. CDR3 nucleotides: TGTGCCATCAGTGAGCCTAGCGGATACAATGAGCAGTTCTTC.

The chain employs TRBV19 and TRBJ2-7; D gene uncertain. Germline V gene data show CDR1 as LNHDA and CDR2 as SQIVND (reference sequence). V shed 3 bases and J shed 6 bases, with 15 bases lying between them. The CDR3 totals 14 residues. CDR3 loop: CASSMEQRGGEQYF. The CDR3, as DNA: TGTGCCAGTAGTATGGAACAACGAGGCGGCGAGCAGTACTTC.

This chain connects TRBV5-6 to TRBJ2-5, with 8 nucleotides matching TRBD2. This CDR3 is built from 17 residues. In germline, CDR1 is SGHDT, CDR2 YYEEEE. V lost 0 bases and J lost 2; bases outside the gene matches: 9. CDR3 in amino acids: CASSLARAGDGQETQYF. CDR3 nucleotides: TGTGCCAGCAGCTTGGCTAGAGCGGGGGACGGTCAAGAGACCCAGTACTTC.

Remarks on this clone: Its ends do not fully match the called genes, so a read error is possible. This sequence joins TRBV19 and TRBJ2-7, with 9 nucleotides matching TRBD2. CDR1 and CDR2 from the germline V gene are LNHDA and SQIVND (reference sequence). The CDR3 length is 15 residues. CDR3 DNA sequence: TGTGCCAGTAGCATAGTGGCTAGCGGGATTTACGAGCAGTACTTC. Its protein product is CASSIVASGIYEQYF. The whole variable domain, filled in from reference TRBV19 and TRBJ2-7, reads DGGITQSPKYLFRKEGQNVTLSCEQNLNHDAMYWYRQDPGQGLRLIYYSQIVNDFQKGDIAEGYSVSREKKESFPLTVTSAQKNPTAFYLCASSIVASGIYEQYFGPGTRLTVT.

J is TRBJ2-3 and V is TRBV24-1; maybe TRBD2 (6 bases). The CDR3 extends over 16 amino acids. The V end was cut by 6 bases, the J end by 2 bases, with 17 bases between. Germline-derived CDR1 and CDR2 are KGHDR and SFDVKD. The CDR3 loop reads CATSTPGTGDTDTQYF. The CDR3 DNA sequence: TGTGCCACCAGTACTCCCGGGACGGGGGACACAGATACGCAGTATTTT.

V gene TRBV3-1 (or the pseudogene TRBV3-2) combines with J gene TRBJ2-5; 10 nucleotides align to TRBD2. V gave up 0 bases and J gave up 5 bases; unmatched junction bases: 9. The CDR3 extends over 17 amino acids. Germline lookup yields CDR1 LGHDT and CDR2 YNNKEL (reference sequence). The CDR3 spells CASSQDSSGGAGETQYF. The CDR3 coding sequence is TGTGCCAGCAGCCAAGATAGCAGCGGGGGGGCCGGGGAGACCCAGTACTTC.

The chain has TRBV10-3 and TRBJ1-5, with a weak D call TRBD1 (5 bases). Germline CDR1 reads ENHRY; CDR2 reads SYGVKD. Deletions cut 4 bases from V and 3 bases from J, with 10 bases between. This CDR3 is built from 14 residues. The CDR3 loop is CAISGQGYNQPQHF. The CDR3 bases are TGTGCCATCAGTGGTCAGGGCTACAATCAGCCCCAGCATTTT.

The rearrangement joins TRBV19 to TRBJ2-2; D may be TRBD1 (5 bases). Looked up from germline, CDR1 is LNHDA and CDR2 is SQIVND (reference sequence). The CDR3 consists of 15 residues. The germline V and J ends were trimmed by 2 bases and 4 bases, with 11 bases remaining between them. CDR3 DNA sequence: TGTGCCAGTAGTATACTTCAGGGTGGCACCGGGGAGCTGTTTTTT. Translation gives CASSILQGGTGELFF. Drawing the rest from reference TRBV19 and TRBJ2-2, the complete variable domain is DGGITQSPKYLFRKEGQNVTLSCEQNLNHDAMYWYRQDPGQGLRLIYYSQIVNDFQKGDIAEGYSVSREKKESFPLTVTSAQKNPTAFYLCASSILQGGTGELFFGEGSRLTVL.

For this clone: This CDR3 is also generated by other DNA sequences in the sample. The chain couples TRBV7-3 to TRBJ1-2; TRBD1 agrees at 9 bases. The CDR3 length is 14 residues. Germline loops: CDR1 SGHTA, CDR2 FQGTGA. The V gene end was trimmed by 5 bases and the J gene end by 2 bases; junction bases not matched to a gene: 3. The CDR3 DNA reads TGTGCCAGCAGCCCCGGACAGGGGAACTATGGCTACACCTTC. Its translation is CASSPGQGNYGYTF.

The chain couples TRBV19 to TRBJ2-7; D possibly corresponds to TRBD1 (6 bases). CDR3 length equals 12 residues. Trimming took off 7 bases at V and 6 bases at J, with 13 bases between the two ends. Germline-derived CDR1 and CDR2 are LNHDA and SQIVND (reference sequence). For the CDR3, the DNA is TGTGCCAGTAAAGGACAGCTCGGCGAGCAGTACTTC. Amino acids: CASKGQLGEQYF.

This chain links TRBV12-3 or TRBV12-4 with TRBJ1-5; 9 nucleotides agree with TRBD1. Trimming at V came to 7 bases and at J to 7 bases, leaving 5 bases not matched to a gene. The CDR3 extends over 13 amino acids. CDR3 coding DNA: TGTGCCAGCAACAGGGGGCTGGGGCAGCCCCAGCATTTT. Translating it yields CASNRGLGQPQHF.

The chain is built from TRBV27 and TRBJ2-7, with 10 bases fitting TRBD1. The CDR3 consists of 14 residues. V shed 5 bases and J 4 bases; nucleotides not matched to a gene: 5. Germline lookup yields CDR1 MNHEY and CDR2 SMNVEV (reference sequence). The DNA for the CDR3 is TGTGCCAGCAGTACAGACAGGGGGCATTACGAGCAGTACTTC. Amino acids: CASSTDRGHYEQYF.

The chain couples TRBV4-2 to TRBJ1-5; TRBD1 aligns across 12 bases. Trimming cost V 3 bases and J 0 bases; bases outside gene matches: 6. CDR1 is LGHNA, CDR2 YNFKEQ, per germline. This CDR3 spans 18 amino acids. Written as DNA, the CDR3 is TGTGCCAGCAGCCACGAGGGACAGGGGGCATCTAGCAATCAGCCCCAGCATTTT. It translates to CASSHEGQGASSNQPQHF.

The chain couples TRBV30 to TRBJ1-6; TRBD1 matches at 11 bases. V was clipped by 5 bases and J by 10 bases; unmatched bases: 13. Germline lookup yields CDR1 GTSNPN and CDR2 SVGIG (reference sequence). The CDR3 is 16 amino acids. The CDR3 is CAWGFNMGQGDSPLHF. In nucleotides, the CDR3 is TGTGCCTGGGGCTTCAACATGGGACAGGGGGACTCACCCCTCCACTTT.

The genes are TRBV25-1 and TRBJ1-3; D is perhaps TRBD1 (6 bases). CDR3 size: 16 residues. The V gene lost 3 bases and the J gene lost 3 bases, with 15 bases spanning the gap. CDR1 MGHDK and CDR2 SYGVNS come from the germline V gene. The DNA for the CDR3 is TGTGCCAGCAGTGAGCAGGGGAGAGAGAATGGAAACACCATATATTTT. Amino acids: CASSEQGRENGNTIYF.